This T cell receptor (beta chain) was sequenced for a study of blood T cell repertoires in COVID-19. V lost 5 bases and J lost 7; bases outside the gene matches: 15. Germline loops: CDR1 SGHTA, CDR2 FQGTGA. The CDR3 consists of 16 residues. This table comes from immunoSEQ multiplex PCR, and its TCRdb copy is limited to in-frame clones, with some not included. The sample has approximately 120,000 clones, about 87% seen once. This chain links TRBV7-3 with TRBJ2-3; 7 bases are a match to TRBD1. The origin of this receptor is a woman aged 50 to 65 with acute or convalescent COVID-19. Sequencing used peripheral blood. As DNA, the CDR3 is TGTGCCAGCAGCCAAAGGGGGCAGGGTCAGTCGAATACGCAGTATTTT. Its translation is CASSQRGQGQSNTQYF.